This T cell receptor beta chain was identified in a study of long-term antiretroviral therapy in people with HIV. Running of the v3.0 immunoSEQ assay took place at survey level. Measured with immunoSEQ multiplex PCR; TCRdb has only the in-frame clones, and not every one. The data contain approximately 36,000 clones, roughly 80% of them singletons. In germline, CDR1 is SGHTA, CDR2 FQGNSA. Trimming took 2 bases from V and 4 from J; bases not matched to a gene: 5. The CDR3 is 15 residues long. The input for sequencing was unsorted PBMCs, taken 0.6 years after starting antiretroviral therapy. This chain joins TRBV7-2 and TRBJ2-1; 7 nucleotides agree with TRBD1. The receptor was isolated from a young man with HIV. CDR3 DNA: TGTGCCAGCAGCTTAAAGACAGGGTCTTACAATGAGCAGTTCTTC. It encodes CASSLKTGSYNEQFF.